A single sample gave rise to the 24 T cell receptor beta chains below, sequenced in a study of cytomegalovirus exposure and HLA in healthy donors. With 60 Vbeta and 13 Jbeta primers, the PCR was carried out. Libraries were prepared by immunoSEQ multiplex PCR; TCRdb keeps only in-frame clonotypes and omits some of them. The repertoire has about 160,000 clones, around 80% of them found once; the top ten carry under 2%. Sequencing was carried out using PBMCs. The receptors originated from a man aged 18 to 29 in good health and CMV-seronegative.

The rearrangement uses TRBV7-2 and TRBJ1-4, with D hard to call. Trimming pared 4 bases from V and 8 bases from J, leaving 20 bases between. The CDR3 length is 16 residues. Germline CDR1 SGHTA, CDR2 FQGNSA. CDR3 sequence: CASSSKPGLREEKLFF. The DNA of the CDR3 is TGTGCCAGCAGCTCGAAACCGGGGTTAAGAGAAGAAAAACTGTTTTTT.

The rearrangement links TRBV19 to TRBJ2-5, with 15 positions matching TRBD2. The CDR3 runs 16 residues. CDR1 is LNHDA and CDR2 is SQIVND in the germline V gene (reference sequence). With V trimmed by 4 bases and J by 6 bases, 6 bases remained unmatched. CDR3 coding DNA: TGTGCCAGTAGTACGGGACTAGCGGGGGGATCGAAGACCCAGTACTTC. This codes for CASSTGLAGGSKTQYF.

J is TRBJ1-4 and V is TRBV27; tentatively, D is TRBD1 (6 bases). Per germline, CDR1 MNHEY and CDR2 SMNVEV (reference sequence). Between the trimmed V and J ends, which lost 6 bases and 8 bases, there was a span of 16 bases. This CDR3 contains 14 residues. The CDR3 DNA sequence: TGTGCCAGCAGCCCCGACAGGAATGACGAAAAACTGTTTTTT. This codes for CASSPDRNDEKLFF.

In its sample, this clone was seen once. The chain recombines TRBV27 with TRBJ2-2, with 8 positions matching TRBD2. This CDR3 comprises 15 residues. Germline CDR1 is MNHEY and CDR2 is SMNVEV (reference sequence). V lost 4 bases, J lost 4 bases, and 5 bases stayed unmatched. The chain's CDR3 is CASSSPGLGTGELFF. The CDR3 nucleotides are TGTGCCAGCAGTTCACCGGGACTAGGCACCGGGGAGCTGTTTTTT.

The chain joins TRBV5-4 to TRBJ2-1; 9 positions agree with TRBD2. Germline assignment: CDR1 SGHNT and CDR2 YYREEE (reference sequence). Trimming removed 4 bases from V and 8 bases from J; junction bases left unmatched: 13. This CDR3 is built from 16 residues. CDR3 in DNA: TGTGCCAGCAGCGCAGGCGGGGGGGGGCGCACCCATGAGCAGTTCTTC. Its protein is CASSAGGGGRTHEQFF.

J is TRBJ2-7 and V is TRBV6-6; tentatively, D is TRBD2 (6 bases). Looked up from germline, CDR1 is MNHNY and CDR2 is SVGAGI (reference sequence). The CDR3 runs 15 residues. Trimming removed 6 bases from V and 7 bases from J, with 22 bases in between. DNA for the CDR3: TGTGCCAGCAGGTCTTCCGGGACTGGCAGCGGAGAGCAGTACTTC. Translated, it gives CASRSSGTGSGEQYF.

About this clone: One end of the junction is discordant with germline, which a read error may explain. The J gene is TRBJ2-3, the V gene TRBV2; 7 bases map to TRBD2. Looked up from germline, CDR1 is SNHLY and CDR2 is FYNNEI. The CDR3 is 16 amino acids. The CDR3 protein is CASSEVGGKLTDTQYF. CDR3 in DNA: TGTGCCAGCAGCGAAGTGGGGGGGAAGCTCACAGATACGCAGTATTTT.

V and J are TRBV15 and TRBJ2-1; 10 bases fit TRBD2. After removal of 0 bases from V and 8 bases from J, the junction contained 4 bases not matched to a gene. The V gene's germline CDR1 is LNHNV and CDR2 YYDKDF (reference sequence). The CDR3 runs 15 residues. The CDR3 DNA sequence: TGTGCCACCAGCAGAGAAACTAGCGGGGACTATGAGCAGTTCTTC. Protein sequence: CATSRETSGDYEQFF.

The chain couples TRBV5-1 to TRBJ2-1; D is possibly TRBD1 (6 bases). The length of the CDR3 is 17 residues. Between the trimmed V and J ends, which lost 4 bases and 5 bases, there was a span of 22 bases. Germline loops: CDR1 SGHRS, CDR2 YFSETQ. CDR3 nucleotide sequence: TGCGCCAGCAGCCCCGGGGCAGGGGCCGGGGAGCACAATGAGCAGTTCTTC. As protein: CASSPGAGAGEHNEQFF.

The genes are TRBV5-4 and TRBJ2-1; 10 bases line up with TRBD2. Looked up from germline, CDR1 is SGHNT and CDR2 is YYREEE (reference sequence). Trimming took 1 base from V and 8 from J; bases not matched to a gene: 9. This CDR3 is 16 amino acids long. CDR3 sequence: CASSLKLAGVGDEQFF. The DNA for the CDR3 is TGTGCCAGCAGCTTGAAGCTAGCGGGAGTAGGTGATGAGCAGTTCTTC.

The chain employs TRBV7-8 and TRBJ1-1; 10 bases are shared with TRBD1. In germline, CDR1 is SGHVS, CDR2 FQNEAQ. Trimming removed 3 bases from V and 0 bases from J; junction bases left unmatched: 4. This CDR3 is built from 16 residues. CDR3 sequence: CASSFTGTGVNTEAFF. The CDR3 DNA is TGTGCCAGCAGCTTTACCGGGACAGGGGTGAACACTGAAGCTTTCTTT.

The chain joins TRBV7-9 to TRBJ2-5; maybe TRBD2 (6 bases). Germline CDR1 reads SEHNR; CDR2 reads FQNEAQ (reference sequence). With 1 base removed from V and 4 bases from J, the gap between germline ends came to 7 bases. The CDR3 runs to 13 residues. CDR3 nucleotide sequence: TGTGCCAGCAGCTTAGACGGGGGAGAGACCCAGTACTTC. It translates to CASSLDGGETQYF. The complete variable domain, with remaining parts taken from reference TRBV7-9 and TRBJ2-5, reads DTGVSQNPRHKITKRGQNVTFRCDPISEHNRLYWYRQTLGQGPEFLTYFQNEAQLEKSRLLSDRFSAERPKGSFSTLEIQRTEQGDSAMYLCASSLDGGETQYFGPGTRLLVL.

This chain connects TRBV28 to TRBJ2-5, with D possibly being TRBD2 (6 bases). Deletions cut 6 bases from V and 5 bases from J, with 13 bases between. CDR3 length equals 13 residues. The V gene's germline CDR1 is MDHEN and CDR2 SYDVKM. The CDR3 DNA is TGTGCCAGCAGCCCGGCTGGGAGGGAGACCCAGTACTTC. Encoded protein: CASSPAGRETQYF.

The J gene is TRBJ2-2, the V gene TRBV19; possible D gene TRBD1, 5 bases. V was clipped by 5 bases and J by 5 bases, with 9 bases between them. The CDR3 is 13 residues long. Germline-derived CDR1 and CDR2 are LNHDA and SQIVND (reference sequence). In DNA form, the CDR3 reads TGTGCCAGTAGTCATCGGACAACCGGGGAGCTGTTTTTT. Residues: CASSHRTTGELFF.

V and J are TRBV7-2 and TRBJ2-5, with 10 bases fitting TRBD2. The CDR3 spans 15 residues. Germline V gene data show CDR1 as SGHTA and CDR2 as FQGNSA. Trimming took 2 bases from V and 5 from J; bases not matched to a gene: 5. In nucleotides, the CDR3 is TGTGCCAGCAGCTTAAAAGCGGGAGGGCGGGAGACCCAGTACTTC. This codes for CASSLKAGGRETQYF.

There are a few counts of this clone. The junction differs from germline at one of its ends, possibly a read error. The chain recombines TRBV7-9 with TRBJ2-7; D may be TRBD1 (6 bases). There are 12 residues in the CDR3. Germline-derived CDR1 and CDR2 are SEHNR and FQNEAQ (reference sequence). The CDR3, as DNA: TGTTCCAGCAGCTCACAGGGAAACGAGCAGTACTTC. Protein: CSSSSQGNEQYF.

The chain carries TRBV6-4 and TRBJ1-3; D unclear. CDR1 is MRHNA and CDR2 is SNTAGT in the germline V gene. This CDR3 has 10 amino acids. The DNA for the CDR3 is TGTGTCATCAGGAGCAACACCATATATTTT. Protein sequence: CVIRSNTIYF.

The chain links TRBV30 to TRBJ1-4, with 10 bases fitting TRBD1. This CDR3 spans 13 amino acids. The V segment lost 4 bases and the J segment 8 bases; nucleotides outside the gene matches: 4. The germline CDR1 and CDR2 sequences are GTSNPN and SVGIG (reference sequence). In DNA, the CDR3 is TGTGCCTGGACTGGGACAGGGGCCGAAAAACTGTTTTTT. This translates into CAWTGTGAEKLFF. Full variable domain (missing parts from reference TRBV30 and TRBJ1-4): SQTIHQWPATLVQPVGSPLSLECTVEGTSNPNLYWYRQAAGRGLQLLFYSVGIGQISSEVPQNLSASRPQDRQFILSSKKLLLSDSGFYLCAWTGTGAEKLFFGSGTQLSVL.

The count of this clone is one. V and J are TRBV27 and TRBJ2-2; 9 positions agree with TRBD2. This CDR3 has 17 amino acids. Germline assignment: CDR1 MNHEY and CDR2 SMNVEV (reference sequence). V lost 3 bases, J lost 4 bases, and 9 bases stayed unmatched. The CDR3 loop is CASSFSTSSGITGELFF. In nucleotides, the CDR3 is TGTGCCAGCAGTTTTTCCACCTCTAGCGGGATCACCGGGGAGCTGTTTTTT.

The chain couples TRBV28 to TRBJ1-6; D unclear. The CDR3 totals 14 residues. V was clipped by 5 bases and J by 5 bases, with 10 bases between them. Germline V lookup: CDR1 MDHEN, CDR2 SYDVKM. The chain's CDR3 is CASSTGRNNSPLHF. The CDR3 DNA reads TGTGCCAGCAGTACGGGGAGGAATAATTCACCCCTCCACTTT.

This clone was detected only once. The chain joins TRBV5-8 to TRBJ1-4; D is unresolved. The V and J ends lost 2 bases and 1 base respectively, with 15 bases between them. The CDR3 spans 17 residues. Germline CDR1 and CDR2: SGHTS and YDEGEE. The CDR3 spells CASSLEVDAGTNEKLFF. CDR3 nucleotide sequence: TGTGCCAGCAGCTTAGAGGTCGATGCTGGAACTAATGAAAAACTGTTTTTT. The complete variable domain, with remaining parts taken from reference TRBV5-8 and TRBJ1-4, reads EAGVTQSPTHLIKTRGQQATLRCSPISGHTSVYWYQQALGLGLQFLLWYDEGEERNRGNFPPRFSGRQFPNYSSELNVNALELEDSALYLCASSLEVDAGTNEKLFFGSGTQLSVL.

The V and J genes are TRBV6-1 and TRBJ2-7; TRBD1 aligns across 7 bases. With V trimmed by 3 bases and J by 2 bases, 4 bases remained unmatched. The CDR3 consists of 14 residues. Germline-derived CDR1 and CDR2 are MNHNS and SASEGT. CDR3 sequence: CASSETGNPYEQYF. The CDR3 DNA reads as TGTGCCAGCAGTGAGACAGGGAATCCCTACGAGCAGTACTTC.

V is TRBV9 and J is TRBJ2-2, with 10 positions matching TRBD2. J gave up 6 bases and V 1 base, and 6 bases lay outside the gene matches. The CDR3 spans 16 residues. The V gene's germline CDR1 is SGDLS and CDR2 YYNGEE. CDR3 amino acids: CASSVLPSGRAGELFF. In nucleotides, the CDR3 is TGTGCCAGCAGCGTACTTCCCAGCGGGAGGGCCGGGGAGCTGTTTTTT. The variable domain in full, completed from reference TRBV9 and TRBJ2-2, reads DSGVTQTPKHLITATGQRVTLRCSPRSGDLSVYWYQQSLDQGLQFLIQYYNGEERAKGNILERFSAQQFPDLHSELNLSSLELGDSALYFCASSVLPSGRAGELFFGEGSRLTVL.

This clone was picked up one time. The J gene is TRBJ2-1, the V gene TRBV19; 10 bases align to TRBD2. Per germline, CDR1 LNHDA and CDR2 SQIVND (reference sequence). The ends lost 8 bases at V and 5 bases at J; junction bases unmatched: 3. The CDR3 is 13 residues long. In nucleotides, the CDR3 is TGTGCCAGTCGGACTAGCGGAAACAATGAGCAGTTCTTC. Its translation: CASRTSGNNEQFF.